This is a list of T cell receptor beta chains from one sample in a study of graft-versus-host responses after intestinal transplantation. Repertoires were generated with immunoSEQ multiplex PCR, while TCRdb's copy carries only in-frame clones and drops some. Seen here are around 45,000 clones, about 95% observed once, and the top ten hold 1.6%. Source: PBMCs, taken around 350 days after intestinal transplant. These receptors originate from a human patient who received an intestinal transplant, so some T cells may come from the graft donor. Both conserved end residues are part of each CDR3. The D gene is left open where the match is weak. The size field is filled for only some rows; it gives once, few, many or a size class.

. TRBJ2-7 . 14 TRBV6-5 CASSYGGTAYEQYF TGTGCCAGCAGTTACGGGGGAACCGCCTACGAGCAGTACTTC
. TRBJ2-7 . 13 TRBV11-2 CASSLGPGYEQYF TGTGCCAGCAGCTTAGGACCGGGGTACGAGCAGTACTTC
. TRBJ1-6 . 14 TRBV6-1 CASSIGIYNSPLHF TGTGCCAGCAGTATTGGAATCTATAATTCACCCCTCCACTTT
. TRBJ2-3 . 14 TRBV5-1 CASSLPWETDTQYF TGCGCCAGCAGCTTGCCGTGGGAAACAGATACGCAGTATTTT
. TRBJ1-2 . 15 TRBV11-2 CASSLFEVPVAGYTF TGTGCCAGCAGCTTATTTGAGGTCCCGGTGGCTGGCTACACCTTC
. TRBJ2-1 . 15 TRBV27 CASSPSLAGDNEQFF TGTGCCAGCAGTCCTTCTTTGGCCGGCGACAATGAGCAGTTCTTC
. TRBJ1-1 TRBD1 15 TRBV4-1 CASSPHGTVNTEAFF TGCGCCAGCAGCCCGCACGGGACAGTGAACACTGAAGCTTTCTTT
. TRBJ1-1 . 11 TRBV2 CASSMLGEAFF TGTGCCAGCAGTATGTTGGGAGAAGCTTTCTTT
. TRBJ2-7 . 11 TRBV10-1 CASSGGYEQYF TGCGCCAGCAGTGGGGGCTACGAGCAGTACTTC
. TRBJ2-5 TRBD1 17 TRBV5-1 CASSYRRQGTTEETQYF TGCGCCAGCAGCTATAGGAGACAGGGGACAACCGAAGAGACCCAGTACTTC
. TRBJ2-2 . 15 TRBV6-6 CASSYQDSNTGELFF TGTGCCAGCAGTTACCAGGACAGTAACACCGGGGAGCTGTTTTTT
. TRBJ1-1 TRBD1 12 TRBV19 CATDRGTRSAFF TGTGCTACGGACAGGGGGACTCGATCGGCTTTCTTT
. TRBJ1-5 . 14 TRBV6-1 CASSDQYGNQPQHF TGTGCCAGCAGTGACCAGTACGGCAATCAGCCCCAGCATTTT
. TRBJ1-3 . 14 TRBV13 CASSTNSAGNTIYF TGTGCCAGCAGCACAAACAGTGCTGGAAACACCATATATTTT
. TRBJ2-2 TRBD1 15 TRBV5-1 CASSWTGENTGELFF TGCGCCAGCAGCTGGACAGGCGAAAACACCGGGGAGCTGTTTTTT
. TRBJ2-1 TRBD2 12 TRBV27 CASSRSGNEQFF TGTGCCAGCAGTCGTAGCGGGAATGAGCAGTTCTTC
. TRBJ2-7 . 15 TRBV28 CASSVIARRHYEQYF TGTGCCAGCAGCGTTATAGCGAGAAGACATTACGAGCAGTACTTC
. TRBJ2-5 TRBD1 13 TRBV29-1 CSAQGAERETQYF TGCAGCGCACAGGGGGCCGAACGGGAGACCCAGTACTTC
. TRBJ1-1 . 11 TRBV2 CASSEARKAFF TGTGCCAGCAGTGAAGCGCGAAAAGCTTTCTTT
. TRBJ1-6 . 15 TRBV28 CASRIGRGDGSPLHF TGTGCCAGCAGGATCGGGAGAGGGGATGGTTCACCCCTCCACTTT
. TRBJ2-1 TRBD1 12 TRBV27 CASSSWDSEQFF TGTGCCAGCAGTTCCTGGGACAGTGAGCAGTTCTTC
. TRBJ2-7 . 11 TRBV5-6 CASTQSGEQYF TGTGCCAGCACCCAATCGGGGGAGCAGTACTTC
once TRBJ1-2 . 17 TRBV28 CASRSLWVAMGSYGYTF TGTGCCAGCAGATCCCTTTGGGTAGCTATGGGATCCTATGGCTACACCTTC
. TRBJ2-1 . 16 TRBV27 CASSLSGGLQYNEQFF TGTGCCAGCAGTTTATCAGGCGGGCTACAATACAATGAGCAGTTCTTC
. TRBJ2-2 TRBD1 17 TRBV7-6 CASSLILGTTGDGELFF TGTGCCAGCAGCTTAATTCTCGGGACAACAGGGGACGGGGAGCTGTTTTTT
. TRBJ2-5 . 13 TRBV6-1 CASSSGRVETQYF TGTGCCAGCAGTAGCGGGCGTGTAGAGACCCAGTACTTC
. TRBJ2-1 TRBD2 15 TRBV6-5 CASSFGGATYNEQFF TGTGCCAGCAGTTTCGGGGGGGCCACCTACAATGAGCAGTTCTTC
. TRBJ2-7 TRBD1 14 TRBV7-9 CASSSEDRGVEQYF TGTGCCAGCAGCTCCGAGGACAGGGGGGTCGAGCAGTACTTC
. TRBJ2-2 TRBD2 16 TRBV5-1 CASSPPGLALTGELLF TGCGCCAGCAGCCCCCCGGGACTAGCGCTCACCGGGGAGCTGCTTTTT
. TRBJ1-3 . 16 TRBV30 CAWRRGGFRSGNTIYF TGTGCCTGGAGGAGGGGGGGCTTTAGGTCTGGAAACACCATATATTTT
. TRBJ1-2 . 16 TRBV18 CASSPLFLGSGYGYTF TGTGCCAGCTCACCCTTGTTTTTGGGCTCAGGCTATGGCTACACCTTC
. TRBJ2-3 . 13 TRBV12-5 CASGPAGGDTQYF TGTGCTAGTGGTCCGGCAGGAGGAGATACGCAGTATTTT
. TRBJ2-7 TRBD2 16 TRBV15 CATSRDMLAGNGEQYF TGTGCCACCAGCAGAGATATGCTAGCGGGGAACGGCGAGCAGTACTTC
once TRBJ2-7 TRBD1 16 TRBV19 CASSIDLWDSWSEQYF TGTGCCAGTAGTATAGATCTATGGGACAGCTGGAGCGAGCAGTACTTC
. TRBJ2-7 . 13 TRBV2 CASKGDSTYEQYF TGTGCCAGCAAGGGGGACTCAACCTACGAGCAGTACTTC
. TRBJ2-2 . 16 TRBV9 CASSKTGTMRTGELFF TGTGCCAGCAGCAAAACCGGGACAATGCGTACCGGGGAGCTGTTTTTT
. TRBJ1-6 TRBD1 14 TRBV9 CASSGQGAGSPLHF TGTGCCAGCAGCGGACAGGGGGCGGGTTCACCCCTCCACTTT
. TRBJ2-1 TRBD2 13 TRBV6-5 CASSRGGYNEQFF TGTGCCAGCAGCCGGGGGGGGTACAATGAGCAGTTCTTC
. TRBJ1-2 . 17 TRBV5-6 CASSLWGWNRIEYGYTF TGTGCCAGCAGCTTGTGGGGATGGAACAGGATAGAATATGGCTACACCTTC
. TRBJ2-6 TRBD1 15 TRBV29-1 CSVEAGGTGANVLTF TGCAGCGTTGAAGCAGGGGGTACCGGGGCCAACGTCCTGACTTTT
. TRBJ1-1 . 14 TRBV7-9 CASSPQGRDTEAFF TGTGCCAGCTCCCCCCAGGGAAGGGACACTGAAGCTTTCTTT
once TRBJ2-5 . 15 TRBV2 CASSASRTSMETQYF TGTGCCAGCAGTGCCTCCAGGACAAGTATGGAGACCCAGTACTTC
. TRBJ1-1 . 15 TRBV25-1 CASSPRIGVSWQAFF TGTGCCAGCAGTCCCCGAATAGGGGTCTCTTGGCAAGCTTTCTTT
. TRBJ2-1 TRBD2 15 TRBV6-5 CASSFGTSGYNEQFF TGTGCCAGCAGTTTCGGGACTAGCGGCTACAATGAGCAGTTCTTC
. TRBJ2-1 TRBD2 15 TRBV5-1 CASSLASGGLDEQFF TGCGCCAGCAGCTTGGCTAGCGGGGGCCTCGATGAGCAGTTCTTC
. TRBJ2-7 TRBD2 15 TRBV7-6 CASSYGLGETYEQYF TGTGCCAGCAGTTACGGACTAGGGGAGACCTACGAGCAGTACTTC
. TRBJ2-5 . 15 TRBV6-6 CASSPHRDRQETQYF TGTGCCAGCAGTCCACACAGGGATCGACAAGAGACCCAGTACTTC
. TRBJ2-1 . 13 TRBV27 CASSPFVSGSMVF TGTGCCAGCAGTCCCTTCGTTAGCGGTAGTATGGTCTTC
once TRBJ2-7 TRBD1 13 TRBV19 CASSAGQGYEQYF TGTGCCAGTAGTGCGGGACAGGGCTACGAGCAGTACTTC
. TRBJ2-7 . 13 TRBV2 CASSVGVPYEQYF TGTGCCAGCAGTGTTGGGGTCCCCTACGAGCAGTACTTC
. TRBJ1-1 . 12 TRBV7-9 CASSWTGSEAFF TGTGCCAGCAGCTGGACGGGCTCCGAAGCTTTCTTT
. TRBJ2-5 . 11 TRBV2 CASSFSGTQYF TGTGCCAGCAGTTTTTCCGGGACCCAGTACTTC
once TRBJ2-7 TRBD2 14 TRBV28 CASSWGAGVYEQYF TGTGCCAGCAGTTGGGGAGCGGGAGTCTACGAGCAGTACTTC
. TRBJ2-7 TRBD2 16 TRBV9 CASSMGLAGVNYEQYF TGTGCCAGTAGCATGGGACTAGCGGGAGTAAACTACGAGCAGTACTTC
. TRBJ2-1 . 15 TRBV2 CASSPTSLGNNEQFF TGTGCCAGCAGCCCTACTAGTTTAGGCAACAATGAGCAGTTCTTC